The clone carrying this T cell receptor beta chain occurred a few times. The antigen is unknown. This record belongs to a study of T cell repertoires in cytomegalovirus infection. Study-wide context: Public TCR beta signatures were indicative of both CMV infection and a matching HLA type.

The CDR3 runs to 13 residues. CDR1 and CDR2 from the germline V gene are SQVTM and ANQGSEA. Trimming stripped 8 bases from V and 0 bases from J, with 11 bases between. Study-wide results and limits: Dominating the ex vivo response were TCR beta clonotypes that were CMV-specific and HLA-C-restricted.

One entry per CDR3 protein results from TCRdb running MiXCR on the reads. In the table there are fewer than 700,000 distinct CDR3 sequences, 20% to 25% of which are singletons. The sequenced sample was CD8+ T cells from PBMCs. The genes are TRBV29-1 and TRBJ2-1, with unresolved D. The TCR sequence derives from a human donor in good health (CMV status not recorded). Some clones in this sample may be carry-over from other donors' samples. The CDR3 nucleotides read TGCAGCACCCTCGGTGCCTCCTACAATGAGCAGTTCTTC. It encodes CSTLGASYNEQFF.